The sequence of this T cell receptor (beta chain) was determined in a study of CD8+ T cells in alopecia areata. Study-wide points: Sequencing of scalp tissue also captures the resident alphabeta T cells of normal skin.

In each case, RNA was isolated and then reverse transcribed into cDNA as the sequencing template. The method was immunoSEQ multiplex PCR; TCRdb's version includes in-frame clones alone and lacks a portion of them. The table lists 150,000 to 200,000 clones, 60% of them singletons, with just over 1% in the top ten. Treatment: oral pan-JAK inhibitor, 5-10 mg twice daily. Specimens obtained from alopecia areata patients comprised lesional scalp punch biopsies and peripheral blood. Regarding this clone: Its specificity is not known.

The sample was CD4+ T cells sorted from blood, taken at week 24, from a patient treated with tofacitinib. This clonotype was obtained from a human donor with alopecia areata.

CDR3 DNA: TGTGCCAGCAGCCCTATGGACGGAGCATGGGAGCTGTTTTTT. It specifies CASSPMDGAWELFF. The V gene is TRBV7-3, the J gene TRBJ2-2; D uncertain. CDR1 and CDR2 (germline): SGHTA, FQGTGA. The CDR3 has 14 residues. The V end was cut by 5 bases, the J end by 9 bases, with 16 bases between.